This TCR beta chain was captured in a study of shared clonotypes between healthy human individuals. Study-wide points: Shared across a handful of donors were around 5% of the naive CD4 clonotypes.

To note about this clone: Its matching antigen is unknown. Other DNA sequences of this sample code for an identical CDR3.

Trimming pared 1 base from V and 4 bases from J, leaving 3 bases between. The length of the CDR3 is 12 residues. The germline V gene has CDR1 SGHTS and CDR2 YDEGEE. Measured with immunoSEQ multiplex PCR; TCRdb has only the in-frame clones, and not every one. The top ten clones hold about 0.42% of a sample with roughly 1.5 million clones, 95% to 99% of them seen once. The sequence was collected from a man aged 25-45 years in good health. The chain combines TRBV5-8 with TRBJ1-3; D remains unclear. The source material was naive CD4+ T cells sorted from blood. Regarding subset: CD45RA+ positively selected. CDR3 sequence (DNA): TGTGCCAGCAGCTTGTCGGGAAACACCATATATTTT. Translated: CASSLSGNTIYF.